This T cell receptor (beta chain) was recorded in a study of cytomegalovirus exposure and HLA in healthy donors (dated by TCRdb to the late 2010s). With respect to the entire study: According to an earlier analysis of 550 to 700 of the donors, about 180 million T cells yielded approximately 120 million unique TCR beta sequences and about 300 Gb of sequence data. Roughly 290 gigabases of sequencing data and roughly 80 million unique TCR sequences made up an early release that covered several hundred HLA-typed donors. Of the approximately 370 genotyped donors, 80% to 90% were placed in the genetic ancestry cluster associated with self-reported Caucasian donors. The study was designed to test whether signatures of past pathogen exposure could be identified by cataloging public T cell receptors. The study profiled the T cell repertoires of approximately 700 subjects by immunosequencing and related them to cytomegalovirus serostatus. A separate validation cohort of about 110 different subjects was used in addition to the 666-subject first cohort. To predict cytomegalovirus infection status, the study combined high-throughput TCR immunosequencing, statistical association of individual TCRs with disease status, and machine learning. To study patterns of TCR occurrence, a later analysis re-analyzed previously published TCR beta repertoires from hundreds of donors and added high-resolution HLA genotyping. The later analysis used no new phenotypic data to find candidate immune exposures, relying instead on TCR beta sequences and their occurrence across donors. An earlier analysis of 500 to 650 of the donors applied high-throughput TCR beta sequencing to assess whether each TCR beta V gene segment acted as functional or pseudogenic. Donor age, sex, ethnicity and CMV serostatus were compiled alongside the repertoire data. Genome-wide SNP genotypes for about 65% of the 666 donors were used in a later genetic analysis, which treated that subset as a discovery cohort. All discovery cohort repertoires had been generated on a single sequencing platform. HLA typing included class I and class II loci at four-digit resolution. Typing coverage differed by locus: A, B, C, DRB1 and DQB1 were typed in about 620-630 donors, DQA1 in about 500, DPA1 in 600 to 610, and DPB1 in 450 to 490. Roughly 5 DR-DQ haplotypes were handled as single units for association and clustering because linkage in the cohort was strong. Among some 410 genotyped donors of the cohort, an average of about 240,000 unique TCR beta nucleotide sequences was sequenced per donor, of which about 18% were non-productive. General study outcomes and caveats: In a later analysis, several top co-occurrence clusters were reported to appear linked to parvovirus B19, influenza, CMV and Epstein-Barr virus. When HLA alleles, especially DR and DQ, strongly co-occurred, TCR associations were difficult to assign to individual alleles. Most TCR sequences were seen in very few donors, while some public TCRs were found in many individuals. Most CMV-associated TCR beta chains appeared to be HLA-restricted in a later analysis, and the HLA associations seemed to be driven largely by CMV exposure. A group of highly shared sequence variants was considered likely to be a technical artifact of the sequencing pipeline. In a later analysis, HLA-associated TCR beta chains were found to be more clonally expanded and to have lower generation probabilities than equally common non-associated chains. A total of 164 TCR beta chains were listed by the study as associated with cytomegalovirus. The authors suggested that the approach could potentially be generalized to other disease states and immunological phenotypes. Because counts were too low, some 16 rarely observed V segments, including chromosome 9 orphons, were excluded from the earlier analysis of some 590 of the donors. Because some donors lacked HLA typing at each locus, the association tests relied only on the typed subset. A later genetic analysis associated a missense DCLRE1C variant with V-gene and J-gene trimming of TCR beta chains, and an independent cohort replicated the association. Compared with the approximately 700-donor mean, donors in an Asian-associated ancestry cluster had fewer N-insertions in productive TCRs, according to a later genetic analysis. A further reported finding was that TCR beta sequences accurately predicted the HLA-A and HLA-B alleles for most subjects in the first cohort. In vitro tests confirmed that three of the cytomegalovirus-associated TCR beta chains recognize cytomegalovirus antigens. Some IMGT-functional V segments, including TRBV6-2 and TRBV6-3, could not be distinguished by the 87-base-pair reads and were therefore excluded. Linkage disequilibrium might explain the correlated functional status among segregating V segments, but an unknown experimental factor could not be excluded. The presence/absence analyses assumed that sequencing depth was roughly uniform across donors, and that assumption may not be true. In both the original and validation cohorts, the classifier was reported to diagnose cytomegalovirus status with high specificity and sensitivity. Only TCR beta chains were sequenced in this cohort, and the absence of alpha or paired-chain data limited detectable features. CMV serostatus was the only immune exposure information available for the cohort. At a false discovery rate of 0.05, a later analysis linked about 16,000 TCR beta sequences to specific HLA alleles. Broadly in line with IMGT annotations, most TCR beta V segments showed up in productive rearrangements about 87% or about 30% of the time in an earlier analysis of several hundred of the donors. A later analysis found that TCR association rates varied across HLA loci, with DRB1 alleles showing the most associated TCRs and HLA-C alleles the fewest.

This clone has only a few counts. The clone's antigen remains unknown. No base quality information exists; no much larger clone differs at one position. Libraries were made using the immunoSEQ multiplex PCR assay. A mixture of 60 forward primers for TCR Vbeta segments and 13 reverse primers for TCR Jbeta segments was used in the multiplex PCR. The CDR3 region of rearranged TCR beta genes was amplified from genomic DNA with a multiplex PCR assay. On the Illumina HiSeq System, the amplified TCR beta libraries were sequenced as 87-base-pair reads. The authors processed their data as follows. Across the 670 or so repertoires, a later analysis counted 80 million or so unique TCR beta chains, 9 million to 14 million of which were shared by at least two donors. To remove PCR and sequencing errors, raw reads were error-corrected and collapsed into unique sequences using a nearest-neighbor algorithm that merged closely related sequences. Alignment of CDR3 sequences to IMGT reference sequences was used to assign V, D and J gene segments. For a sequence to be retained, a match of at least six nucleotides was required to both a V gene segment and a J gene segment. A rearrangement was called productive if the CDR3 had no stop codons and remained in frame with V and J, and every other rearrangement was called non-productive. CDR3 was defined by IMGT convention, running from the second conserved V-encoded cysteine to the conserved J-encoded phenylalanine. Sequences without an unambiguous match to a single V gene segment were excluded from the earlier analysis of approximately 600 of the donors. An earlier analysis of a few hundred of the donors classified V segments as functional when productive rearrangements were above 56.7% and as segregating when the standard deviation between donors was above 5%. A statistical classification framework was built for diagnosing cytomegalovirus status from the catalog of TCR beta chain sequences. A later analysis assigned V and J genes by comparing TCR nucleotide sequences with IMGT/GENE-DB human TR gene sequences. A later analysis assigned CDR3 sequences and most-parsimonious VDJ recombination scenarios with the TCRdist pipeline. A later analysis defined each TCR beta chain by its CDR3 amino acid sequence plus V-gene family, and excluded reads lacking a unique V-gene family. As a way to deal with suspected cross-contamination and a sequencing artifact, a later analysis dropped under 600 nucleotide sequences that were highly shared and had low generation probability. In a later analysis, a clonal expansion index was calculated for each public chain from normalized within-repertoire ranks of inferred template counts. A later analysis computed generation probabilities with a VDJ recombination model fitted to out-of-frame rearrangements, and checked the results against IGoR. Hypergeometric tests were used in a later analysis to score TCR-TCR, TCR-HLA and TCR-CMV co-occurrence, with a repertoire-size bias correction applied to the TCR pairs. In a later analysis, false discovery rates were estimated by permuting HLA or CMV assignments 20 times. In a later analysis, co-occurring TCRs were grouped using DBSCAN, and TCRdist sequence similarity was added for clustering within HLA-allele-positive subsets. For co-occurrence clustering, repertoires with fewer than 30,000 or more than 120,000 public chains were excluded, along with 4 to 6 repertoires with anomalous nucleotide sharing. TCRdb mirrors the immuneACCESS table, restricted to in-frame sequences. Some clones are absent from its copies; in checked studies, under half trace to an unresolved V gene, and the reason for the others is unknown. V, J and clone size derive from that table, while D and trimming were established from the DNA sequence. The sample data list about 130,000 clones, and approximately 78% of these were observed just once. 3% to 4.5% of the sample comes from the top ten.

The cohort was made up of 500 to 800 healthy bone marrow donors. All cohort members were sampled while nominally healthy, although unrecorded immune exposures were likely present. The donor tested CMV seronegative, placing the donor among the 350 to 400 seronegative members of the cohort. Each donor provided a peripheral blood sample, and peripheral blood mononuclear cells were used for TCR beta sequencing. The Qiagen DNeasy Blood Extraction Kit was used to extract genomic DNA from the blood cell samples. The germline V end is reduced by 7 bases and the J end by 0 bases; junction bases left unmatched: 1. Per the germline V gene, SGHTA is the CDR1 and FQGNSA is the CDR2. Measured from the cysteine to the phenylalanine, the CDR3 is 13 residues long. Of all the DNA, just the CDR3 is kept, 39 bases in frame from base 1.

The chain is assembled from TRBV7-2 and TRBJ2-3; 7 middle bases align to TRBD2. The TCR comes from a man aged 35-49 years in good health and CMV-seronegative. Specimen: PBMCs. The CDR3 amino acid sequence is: CASTGGSTDTQYF. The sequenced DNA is TGTGCCAGCACCGGGGGGAGCACAGATACGCAGTATTTT. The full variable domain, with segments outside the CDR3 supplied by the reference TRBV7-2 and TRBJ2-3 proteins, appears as GAGVSQSPSNKVTEKGKDVELRCDPISGHTALYWYRQSLGQGLEFLIYFQGNSAPDKSGLPSDRFSAERTGGSVSTLTIQRTQQEDSAVYLCASTGGSTDTQYFGPGTRLTVL.